Listed below are T cell receptor beta chains from one sample, sequenced in a study of response to subunit inactivated influenza vaccine. TCRdb independently ran MiXCR on the RT-PCR reads; one entry per CDR3 protein. The repertoire holds about half a million distinct CDR3 sequences, around 25% seen once, with approximately 2% in the top ten. Specimen: CD4+ T cells sorted from PBMCs, collected 5 to 6 days after vaccination. These receptors were obtained from a man in his fifties or sixties who received an inactivated influenza vaccine. CDR3s include the opening cysteine and the closing phenylalanine or tryptophan. The order of the fields is CDR3 DNA, CDR3 protein, D gene, clone size, V gene, J gene. The D gene is left open where the match is weak. Where a row states a size, it is once, few, many or the class of an expanded clone; other rows omit it.

CDR3 DNA: TGCGCCAGCAGCTTGGCCGGCAGAGGAAACACCATATATTTT
CDR3 protein: CASSLAGRGNTIYF
D gene: -
clone size: few
V gene: TRBV5-1
J gene: TRBJ1-3

CDR3 DNA: TGTGCCAGCAGAAGAGATAGAATCCCCTACAATGAGCAGTTCTTC
CDR3 protein: CASRRDRIPYNEQFF
D gene: -
clone size: -
V gene: TRBV7-2
J gene: TRBJ2-1

CDR3 DNA: TGTGCCAGCAGCTTAGGGGACGCGGACGATACGCAGTATTTT
CDR3 protein: CASSLGDADDTQYF
D gene: -
clone size: once
V gene: TRBV7-2
J gene: TRBJ2-3

CDR3 DNA: TGTGCCAGCAGTGGGACAGTGGAGAATGAAAAACTGTTTTTT
CDR3 protein: CASSGTVENEKLFF
D gene: TRBD1
clone size: few
V gene: TRBV28
J gene: TRBJ1-4

CDR3 DNA: TGTGCCAGCAGTTACGACAGCCAGAACACTGAAGCTTTCTTT
CDR3 protein: CASSYDSQNTEAFF
D gene: -
clone size: -
V gene: TRBV6-2/TRBV6-3
J gene: TRBJ1-1

CDR3 DNA: TGTGCCAGCAGCCAAGAATCTTACAGGGGCGAGCAGTACTTC
CDR3 protein: CASSQESYRGEQYF
D gene: TRBD1
clone size: few
V gene: TRBV4-2
J gene: TRBJ2-7

CDR3 DNA: TGTGCCAGCAGCGCCCAGGGACACACCGGGGAGCTGTTTTTT
CDR3 protein: CASSAQGHTGELFF
D gene: -
clone size: many
V gene: TRBV12-3/TRBV12-4
J gene: TRBJ2-2

CDR3 DNA: TGTGCCAGCTCACCGGTGGAACAGGGAGTTGACTACACCTTC
CDR3 protein: CASSPVEQGVDYTF
D gene: -
clone size: -
V gene: TRBV18
J gene: TRBJ1-2

CDR3 DNA: TGCGCCAGCAGCTTGGTGCCCACCAGCTCCTACGAGCAGTACTTC
CDR3 protein: CASSLVPTSSYEQYF
D gene: -
clone size: few
V gene: TRBV5-1
J gene: TRBJ2-7

CDR3 DNA: TGTGCCAGCAGCCCCCGACGCCACAATGAGCAGTTCTTC
CDR3 protein: CASSPRRHNEQFF
D gene: -
clone size: few
V gene: TRBV7-9
J gene: TRBJ2-1

CDR3 DNA: TGTGCCAGCTCACCAACGAATACAGGGGGCTACACCTTC
CDR3 protein: CASSPTNTGGYTF
D gene: -
clone size: -
V gene: TRBV18
J gene: TRBJ1-2

CDR3 DNA: TGTGCCAGCAGTGAGTCGGGGAGGTACCAGCCCCAGCATTTT
CDR3 protein: CASSESGRYQPQHF
D gene: -
clone size: -
V gene: TRBV25-1
J gene: TRBJ1-5

CDR3 DNA: TGCAGTGCTAGGTTATCGGGTTCTCGCGAGCAGTACTTC
CDR3 protein: CSARLSGSREQYF
D gene: -
clone size: many
V gene: TRBV20-1
J gene: TRBJ2-7

CDR3 DNA: TGCAGGCCGGGACAGCGGGCCTCCTATGGCTACACCTTC
CDR3 protein: CRPGQRASYGYTF
D gene: TRBD1
clone size: -
V gene: TRBV20-1
J gene: TRBJ1-2

CDR3 DNA: TGCGCCAGCAGCTTGAGGCCCGGGCGCTTAGATACGCAGTATTTT
CDR3 protein: CASSLRPGRLDTQYF
D gene: -
clone size: many
V gene: TRBV5-1
J gene: TRBJ2-3

CDR3 DNA: TGTGCCACCAGCAGAAGGGGGGTTAGCACAGATACGCAGTATTTT
CDR3 protein: CATSRRGVSTDTQYF
D gene: -
clone size: -
V gene: TRBV15
J gene: TRBJ2-3

CDR3 DNA: TGTGCCAGCAGTTCACCGGGACTAGGAACATACAATGAGCAGTTCTTC
CDR3 protein: CASSSPGLGTYNEQFF
D gene: TRBD2
clone size: few
V gene: TRBV4-2
J gene: TRBJ2-1

CDR3 DNA: TGTGCCAGCAGCCCAGAGGGGTTCCGACAGCCCCAGCATTTT
CDR3 protein: CASSPEGFRQPQHF
D gene: -
clone size: -
V gene: TRBV7-9
J gene: TRBJ1-5

CDR3 DNA: TGTGCCATCGGAGGCAGCATTCAAGAGACCCAGTACTTC
CDR3 protein: CAIGGSIQETQYF
D gene: -
clone size: few
V gene: TRBV10-3
J gene: TRBJ2-5

CDR3 DNA: TGTGCCAGTAGTGTGGATAAGCGCGGCTACACCTTC
CDR3 protein: CASSVDKRGYTF
D gene: -
clone size: -
V gene: TRBV19
J gene: TRBJ1-2

CDR3 DNA: TGCGCCAGCAGCCAAAGACTAGGGGGGATCGGGTTCTTC
CDR3 protein: CASSQRLGGIGFF
D gene: -
clone size: -
V gene: TRBV4-3
J gene: TRBJ2-1

CDR3 DNA: TGTGCCAGCAGCGCGGGGACAGTGAGCTCCTACGAGCAGTACTTC
CDR3 protein: CASSAGTVSSYEQYF
D gene: -
clone size: -
V gene: TRBV5-6
J gene: TRBJ2-7

CDR3 DNA: TGTGCCAGCAGTTTACAGGTGAACACTGAAGCTTTCTTT
CDR3 protein: CASSLQVNTEAFF
D gene: -
clone size: -
V gene: TRBV12-3/TRBV12-4
J gene: TRBJ1-1

CDR3 DNA: TGTGCCATCAGTGAGTTTGCTAACCCGTCCTACGAGCAGTACTTC
CDR3 protein: CAISEFANPSYEQYF
D gene: -
clone size: few
V gene: TRBV10-3
J gene: TRBJ2-7

CDR3 DNA: TGTGCCAGCAGCCGCCAGAGCGGGAGGAGCACAGATACGCAGTATTTT
CDR3 protein: CASSRQSGRSTDTQYF
D gene: TRBD2
clone size: -
V gene: TRBV7-2
J gene: TRBJ2-3

CDR3 DNA: TGTGCCAGCAGCCAAGATCTGTGGACCTCTGGGGAGACCCAGTACTTC
CDR3 protein: CASSQDLWTSGETQYF
D gene: -
clone size: -
V gene: TRBV3-1
J gene: TRBJ2-5

CDR3 DNA: TGTGCCAGCAGCCGGGGGGAGTCGTTTAATGAGCAGTTCTTC
CDR3 protein: CASSRGESFNEQFF
D gene: -
clone size: -
V gene: TRBV3-1
J gene: TRBJ2-1

CDR3 DNA: TGTGCCAGCAGGGGACTAGCGGGAGTATCGAGCGAGCAGTACTTC
CDR3 protein: CASRGLAGVSSEQYF
D gene: TRBD2
clone size: -
V gene: TRBV6-2/TRBV6-3
J gene: TRBJ2-7

CDR3 DNA: TGCAGTGCTAGACCCCGGGGGGGACAGGAGACCCAGTACTTC
CDR3 protein: CSARPRGGQETQYF
D gene: -
clone size: few
V gene: TRBV20-1
J gene: TRBJ2-5

CDR3 DNA: TGTGCCAGCAGTGATAGCGGTTCTTGGACAGATACGCAGTATTTT
CDR3 protein: CASSDSGSWTDTQYF
D gene: -
clone size: few
V gene: TRBV25-1
J gene: TRBJ2-3

CDR3 DNA: TGTGCCAGCAGCGGAGTCGGTTACAGGAACGAAAAACTGTTTTTT
CDR3 protein: CASSGVGYRNEKLFF
D gene: -
clone size: few
V gene: TRBV25-1
J gene: TRBJ1-4

CDR3 DNA: TGTGCCAGCAGCCGAGACAGGGGATCTGGAAACACCATATATTTT
CDR3 protein: CASSRDRGSGNTIYF
D gene: TRBD1
clone size: -
V gene: TRBV7-2
J gene: TRBJ1-3

CDR3 DNA: TGTGCCAGCAGCTTAGCTCGGTCAGGGCGCCTGGGTAATGAGCAGTTCTTC
CDR3 protein: CASSLARSGRLGNEQFF
D gene: -
clone size: -
V gene: TRBV7-2
J gene: TRBJ2-1

CDR3 DNA: TGTGCCAGCAGCCGTATGAGCGGGTCCTACAATGAGCAGTTCTTC
CDR3 protein: CASSRMSGSYNEQFF
D gene: -
clone size: -
V gene: TRBV9
J gene: TRBJ2-1

CDR3 DNA: TGTGCCAGCTCACCATTACAGGACACTGAAGCTTTCTTT
CDR3 protein: CASSPLQDTEAFF
D gene: -
clone size: -
V gene: TRBV18
J gene: TRBJ1-1

CDR3 DNA: TGTGCCAGCAGCCCAGGGGGGAATACCTACGAGCAGTACTTC
CDR3 protein: CASSPGGNTYEQYF
D gene: -
clone size: -
V gene: TRBV7-2
J gene: TRBJ2-7

CDR3 DNA: TGCAGTGCCCTAGTAAGGGGGCTAGCGAGGAACGAGCAGTACTTC
CDR3 protein: CSALVRGLARNEQYF
D gene: -
clone size: -
V gene: TRBV20-1
J gene: TRBJ2-7

CDR3 DNA: TGTGCCAGCAGCGGGGGTAGGGACAGATTGAACACTGAAGCTTTCTTT
CDR3 protein: CASSGGRDRLNTEAFF
D gene: TRBD1
clone size: -
V gene: TRBV7-8
J gene: TRBJ1-1

CDR3 DNA: TGTGCCATCAGCGCTAGGCAACTAGACAATGAGCAGTTCTTC
CDR3 protein: CAISARQLDNEQFF
D gene: -
clone size: -
V gene: TRBV10-3
J gene: TRBJ2-1

CDR3 DNA: TGTGCCACCAGCATATCTAGTGGTGGCCAAGAGACCCAGTACTTC
CDR3 protein: CATSISSGGQETQYF
D gene: -
clone size: -
V gene: TRBV15
J gene: TRBJ2-5

CDR3 DNA: TGTGCCAGCAGTTTACCTCGGGCTAGCGGGCATTACGAGCAGTACTTC
CDR3 protein: CASSLPRASGHYEQYF
D gene: TRBD2
clone size: -
V gene: TRBV12-3/TRBV12-4
J gene: TRBJ2-7

CDR3 DNA: TGTGCCAGCAGCCCATCGGGACCCAATGAGCAGTTCTTC
CDR3 protein: CASSPSGPNEQFF
D gene: -
clone size: few
V gene: TRBV14
J gene: TRBJ2-1

CDR3 DNA: TGTGCCAGCAGCTGGGGACGGTTATACAATGAGCAGTTCTTC
CDR3 protein: CASSWGRLYNEQFF
D gene: -
clone size: -
V gene: TRBV7-2
J gene: TRBJ2-1

CDR3 DNA: TGTGCCAGCAGTTTAACAGGGATCCCAGAGACCCAGTACTTC
CDR3 protein: CASSLTGIPETQYF
D gene: -
clone size: few
V gene: TRBV12-3/TRBV12-4
J gene: TRBJ2-5

CDR3 DNA: TGCAGTGCTATAGTAACTGCGGTCACAGATACGCAGTATTTT
CDR3 protein: CSAIVTAVTDTQYF
D gene: -
clone size: -
V gene: TRBV20-1
J gene: TRBJ2-3

CDR3 DNA: TGTGCCAGCAGCTTAGGGGGGGGACTAGCGGTCAATGAGCAGTTCTTC
CDR3 protein: CASSLGGGLAVNEQFF
D gene: TRBD2
clone size: few
V gene: TRBV7-2
J gene: TRBJ2-1